This T cell receptor (beta chain) derives from a study of radiotherapy plus CTLA-4 blockade in lung cancer. Germline V gives CDR1 SGHVS, CDR2 FNYEAQ. The CDR3 sequence is 14 residues long. Trimming took off 3 bases at V and 0 bases at J, with 8 bases between the two ends. Measured with immunoSEQ multiplex PCR; TCRdb has only the in-frame clones, and not every one. The data contain 90,000 to 95,000 clones, approximately 83% of them singletons. This sequence was found in a human donor with non-small cell lung cancer who had stable disease on radiotherapy plus ipilimumab. The rearrangement joins TRBV7-6 to TRBJ1-1, with D unclear. Sequenced here: peripheral blood, sampled from a patient treated with radiotherapy plus ipilimumab. CDR3 sequence reads: CASSLLHLNTEAFF. CDR3 DNA sequence: TGTGCCAGCAGCTTGTTACACCTGAACACTGAAGCTTTCTTT.